The clone carrying this TCR beta chain was detected many times. The antigen is not known. These data originate in a study of molecular identifiers for immune sequencing clone quantification. Overall study results and limits: More than 97% of effector molecules, versus under 1% of naive-cell molecules, belonged to clones above 20 RNA copies. Jurkat TCR RNA spiked in from one cell reportedly remained identifiable amid around 1 million naive cells.

Germline CDR1 is MGHDK and CDR2 is SYGVNS. Germline trimming cut 1 base from V and 4 bases from J; bases unmatched to any gene: 5. The length of the CDR3 is 15 residues. Bulk libraries came from a prior protocol with listed TCR primers. MiXCR, run by TCRdb on the PCR reads, gives a single entry per CDR3 protein. This sample has about 630,000 distinct CDR3 sequences, with about 25% found just once. Naive CD8 T cell sorting was performed on the CD8+CD4-CCR7+CD45RA+ phenotype. The rearrangement links TRBV25-1 to TRBJ2-3; TRBD2 aligns across 7 bases. The sequenced material came from naive CD8+ T cells from blood, with Jurkat cell RNA spiked in. Subset reported: FACS-sorted CD8+CD4-CCR7+CD45RA+ naive T cells. The sequence came from a human donor in good health. Some libraries in this study had Jurkat cell RNA spiked in. CDR3 coding DNA: TGTGCCAGCAGTGAATGGGGGACTAAAGCAGATACGCAGTATTTT. As protein: CASSEWGTKADTQYF.